This TCR beta chain was captured by sequencing in a study of breast tumors, draining lymph nodes, adjacent tissues (dated by TCRdb to the mid-2010s). Context from the whole study: Breast cancer patients provided tumor, adjacent nontumor tissue and axillary lymph nodes, and the study compared the TCR beta repertoires across these three sources. In human breast cancer, the study set out to evaluate how tumor, surrounding tissue and draining lymph node repertoires relate to one another and whether T cells may move between these sites. General findings and caveats noted by the study authors: A scenario in which most tumor T cells derive from the lymph node and then expand within tumor tissue was judged to be consistent with the data. Tumor T-cell repertoires showed less diversity than lymph node repertoires and more diversity than nontumor tissue repertoires, and tumor T-cell repertoires showed preferential V and J gene usage. Tumor and nontumor tissue repertoires were found to be significantly more similar in luminal-like than in basal-like breast cancer. The study presented the conclusion that tumor T cells originate in lymph nodes as consistent with a hypothesis, not as something directly demonstrated.

This clonotype was detected many times. This clone's antigen is unknown. There are no base qualities to consult, and no much larger clone falls within one base. The axillary draining lymph nodes of breast cancer patients were the source of the lymph node samples. V is shortened by 0 bases, J by 0 bases, and the region joining them spans 13 bases. From a lookup of the germline V gene, CDR1 and CDR2 are SGDLS and YYNGEE. The CDR3, from cysteine to phenylalanine, totals 16 residues. Only the CDR3 part of the read is kept: 48 bases, read in frame from the first base. The sequencer was an Illumina HiSeq 2000. TCR beta chain libraries were generated through multiplex PCR amplification. High-throughput sequencing was used to analyze the amplified TCR beta chain products. TCRdb trimmed public reads at Q25 via fastp, called clones via MiXCR and kept in-frame beta chains. Each CDR3 protein gets just one entry, which takes the most common genes and DNA from the rows behind it. This sample lists about 100,000 distinct CDR3 sequences; 21% were detected once. Less than 1.5% of the sample lies in the top ten.

The receptor chain draws on TRBV9 and TRBJ2-7, and possibly TRBD2, on 6 matching bases. This sequence originates from a female donor with breast cancer. Some clones in this sample may be carry-over from other donors' samples. The sequenced sample consisted of axillary lymph node tissue. The CDR3: CASSVAGGDPSYEQYF. The sequenced DNA: TGTGCCAGCAGCGTAGCTGGCGGGGATCCCTCCTACGAGCAGTACTTC.